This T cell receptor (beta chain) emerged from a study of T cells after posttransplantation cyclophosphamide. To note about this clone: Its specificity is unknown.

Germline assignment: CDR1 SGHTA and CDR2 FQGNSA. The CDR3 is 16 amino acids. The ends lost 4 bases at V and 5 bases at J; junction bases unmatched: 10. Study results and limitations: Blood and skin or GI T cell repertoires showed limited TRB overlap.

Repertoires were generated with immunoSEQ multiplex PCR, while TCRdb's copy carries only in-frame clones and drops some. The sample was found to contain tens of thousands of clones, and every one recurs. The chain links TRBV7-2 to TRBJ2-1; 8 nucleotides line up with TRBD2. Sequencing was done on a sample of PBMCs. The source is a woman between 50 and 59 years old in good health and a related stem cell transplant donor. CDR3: CASSYAGTSGDNEQFF. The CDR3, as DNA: TGTGCCAGCAGCTATGCTGGAACTAGCGGCGACAATGAGCAGTTCTTC.